Following are 26 T cell receptor beta chains from one sample sequenced in a study of PD-L1 blockade in urothelial cancer. The protocol was immunoSEQ multiplex PCR, while the TCRdb copy is restricted to in-frame clones and leaves out a portion. The sample holds approximately 24,000 clones, approximately 88% seen once. The sequencing here drew on PBMCs, taken around atezolizumab (anti-PD-L1) treatment. The receptors here all came from a man aged 45 to 65 with urothelial cancer.

This chain links TRBV21-1 with TRBJ1-1; the table's D call, TRBD1, has no DNA check behind it. TRBV21-1 is an annotated pseudogene. The CDR3 length is 17 residues. Written as DNA, the CDR3 is TGTGCCAGCAGCACTTGGACAGGGGGACGCATGAACACTGAAGCTTTCTTT. Residues: CASSTWTGGRMNTEAFF.

The V gene is TRBV27, the J gene TRBJ1-5; TRBD1 matches at 7 bases. CDR3 length: 16 residues. Per the germline V gene, CDR1 is MNHEY and CDR2 is SMNVEV (reference sequence). V lost 5 bases, J lost 5 bases, and 12 bases stayed unmatched. CDR3: CASSPNRGRSHQPQHF. In nucleotides, the CDR3 is TGTGCCAGCAGTCCCAACAGGGGAAGGAGCCATCAGCCCCAGCATTTT.

The chain couples TRBV5-5 to TRBJ2-1; the D gene is possibly TRBD2 (5 bases). CDR1 is SGHKS and CDR2 is YYEKEE in the germline V gene (reference sequence). Trimming took off 4 bases at V and 10 bases at J, with 15 bases between the two ends. The CDR3 spans 13 residues. CDR3 sequence: CASSLAGMWEQFF. As DNA, the CDR3 is TGTGCCAGCAGCCTGGCCGGGATGTGGGAGCAGTTCTTC.

The genes are TRBV6-1 and TRBJ2-7, with D perhaps matching TRBD2 (6 bases). The ends were cut back, 1 base at V and 1 base at J, with 8 bases in the middle. CDR1 MNHNS and CDR2 SASEGT come from the germline V gene. There are 14 residues in the CDR3. The CDR3 here is CASSEGGVSYEQYF. Written as DNA, the CDR3 is TGTGCCAGCAGTGAAGGGGGGGTTTCCTACGAGCAGTACTTC.

About this clone: A read error may produce the germline difference seen at one junction end. This chain joins TRBV7-7 and TRBJ2-4; D gene unclear. Germline assignment: CDR1 SSHAT and CDR2 FNYEAQ (reference sequence). The CDR3 runs 13 residues. The CDR3 DNA reads TGTGCTAGCAGCTGGCAAACCGAAAACATTCAGTACTTC. As protein: CASSWQTENIQYF.

The gene calls are TRBV27 and TRBJ1-5; D is unclear. Trimming removed 4 bases from V and 1 base from J, with 14 bases in between. Germline V gives CDR1 MNHEY, CDR2 SMNVEV (reference sequence). The CDR3 is 16 amino acids. As DNA, the CDR3 is TGTGCCAGCAGTTCACTTCCTGGTCCAAGCAATCAGCCCCAGCATTTT. Residues: CASSSLPGPSNQPQHF.

A remark on this clone: Other nucleotide sequences from this sample produce the same CDR3. The genes are TRBV2 and TRBJ2-5, with a tentative D call TRBD2 (6 bases). The CDR3 spans 12 residues. Germline CDR1 is SNHLY and CDR2 is FYNNEI. V lost 7 bases and J lost 2, with 8 bases in between. This CDR3 is CASKAGQETQYF. CDR3 in DNA: TGTGCCAGCAAAGCGGGTCAAGAGACCCAGTACTTC.

The genes are TRBV6-5 and TRBJ2-7, with TRBD2 matching over 11 bases. Unmatched junction bases numbered 14, after V lost 4 bases and J lost 9 bases. The CDR3 contains 16 residues. Germline V gene sequence: CDR1 MNHEY, CDR2 SVGAGI. For the CDR3, the DNA is TGTGCCAGCAGTTCAACCGGGACTAGCGGTACCTTAGGGCAGTACTTC. This codes for CASSSTGTSGTLGQYF.

This chain uses TRBV29-1 with TRBJ1-2; 8 nucleotides agree with TRBD1. CDR1 is SQVTM, CDR2 ANQGSEA, per germline. CDR3 length: 15 amino acids. V was clipped by 0 bases and J by 4 bases; unmatched bases: 7. This chain's CDR3 is CSVEEGTGAIYGYTF. The CDR3 DNA reads as TGCAGCGTTGAAGAAGGGACAGGAGCTATCTATGGCTACACCTTC.

V usage is TRBV13 and J usage is TRBJ2-5; no clear D. Germline V gene lookup returns CDR1 PRHDT and CDR2 FYEKMQ (reference sequence). V lost 3 bases, J lost 2 bases, and 7 bases lay in between. This CDR3 has 13 residues. The CDR3 DNA follows: TGTGCCAGCAGCTTGTTCCTGCAAGAGACCCAGTACTTC. Translating gives CASSLFLQETQYF.

The chain combines TRBV10-1 with TRBJ2-1; 11 bases line up with TRBD2. CDR3 length equals 16 residues. Looked up from germline, CDR1 is WNHNN and CDR2 is SYGVQD (reference sequence). V was clipped by 6 bases and J by 8 bases; unmatched bases: 12. The CDR3 bases are TGCGCCAGCAGCCCCGGACTAGCGGGCCCAAGGGATGAGCAGTTCTTC. Translation gives CASSPGLAGPRDEQFF.

The chain has TRBV5-1 and TRBJ1-1, with 7 bases that match TRBD1. V was clipped by 3 bases and J by 5 bases; unmatched bases: 7. The CDR3 spans 14 residues. Looked up from germline, CDR1 is SGHRS and CDR2 is YFSETQ. The CDR3 DNA reads TGCGCCAGCAGCTATACAGACAGGGTAACTGAAGCTTTCTTT. Protein product: CASSYTDRVTEAFF.

The chain combines TRBV2 with TRBJ1-4, with unresolved D. The V gene's germline CDR1 is SNHLY and CDR2 FYNNEI. The length of the CDR3 is 15 residues. The ends were cut back, 4 bases at V and 0 bases at J, with 9 bases in the middle. As DNA, the CDR3 is TGTGCCAGCAGTGGTCGCGGTGCAACTAATGAAAAACTGTTTTTT. It yields the protein CASSGRGATNEKLFF.

This clone has more than one count but fewer than ten. The rearrangement uses TRBV30 and TRBJ2-7, with 9 bases identical to TRBD1. J gave up 3 bases and V 7 bases, and 1 base lay outside the gene matches. Per the germline V gene, CDR1 is GTSNPN and CDR2 is SVGIG (reference sequence). The CDR3 covers 11 residues. This CDR3 is CAYRGHYEQYF. In nucleotides, the CDR3 is TGTGCCTACAGGGGGCACTACGAGCAGTACTTC.

Written as DNA, the CDR3 is TGCGCCAGCAGCTGGACAGGGCAGACCGGGGAGCTGTTTTTT. The encoded protein is CASSWTGQTGELFF. The chain combines TRBV5-1 with TRBJ2-2; 8 bases fit TRBD1. This CDR3 comprises 14 residues. V was pared by 3 bases and J by 5 bases, with 3 bases of the junction left unmatched. Germline V gene lookup returns CDR1 SGHRS and CDR2 YFSETQ.

The genes are TRBV7-8 and TRBJ1-5; 7 bases map to TRBD1. This CDR3 is built from 14 residues. V lost 5 bases, J lost 7 bases, and 8 bases stayed unmatched. Germline CDR1 and CDR2: SGHVS and FQNEAQ. Here the CDR3 DNA reads TGTGCCAGCAGCCCCCGGGACAGCCGACAGCCCCAGCATTTT. This encodes CASSPRDSRQPQHF.

The chain combines TRBV9 with TRBJ1-2, with 9 bases aligning to TRBD1. Germline CDR1 is SGDLS and CDR2 is YYNGEE. The junction had 18 bases not matched to a gene; V was cut back by 4 bases and J by 8 bases. The CDR3 spans 17 residues. The CDR3 loop is CASSRGEGTGQSGGYTF. CDR3 coding DNA: TGTGCCAGCAGCAGAGGAGAGGGGACAGGGCAATCTGGGGGCTACACCTTC.

The V and J genes are TRBV25-1 and TRBJ1-2, with TRBD1 matching over 10 bases. The length of the CDR3 is 15 residues. The J segment lost 2 bases and the V segment lost 3 bases, leaving 3 bases of the junction unmatched. CDR1 is MGHDK and CDR2 is SYGVNS in the germline V gene. Written as DNA, the CDR3 is TGTGCCAGCAGTGAGGGGGGACAGGGGAACTATGGCTACACCTTC. Residues: CASSEGGQGNYGYTF.

The chain joins TRBV5-5 to TRBJ1-5; D perhaps matches TRBD1 (6 bases). V was cut by 4 bases and J by 2 bases, with 13 bases left in between. The CDR3 spans 15 residues. Looked up from germline, CDR1 is SGHKS and CDR2 is YYEKEE (reference sequence). CDR3 loop: CASSGTGSGNQPQHF. In DNA, the CDR3 is TGTGCCAGCAGCGGTACAGGGTCGGGCAATCAGCCCCAGCATTTT.

This clone was recorded a few times. V is TRBV7-3 and J is TRBJ2-1; 9 nucleotides agree with TRBD2. Germline CDR1 SGHTA, CDR2 FQGTGA. The length of the CDR3 is 14 residues. The junction had 7 bases not matched to a gene; V was cut back by 1 base and J by 12 bases. CDR3 bases: TGTGCCAGCAGCTTAAATCTTGCGGGGGGGTTGCAGTTCTTC. Translation gives CASSLNLAGGLQFF.

The rearrangement joins TRBV4-3 to TRBJ2-7; 12 bases line up with TRBD1. The V gene end was trimmed by 3 bases and the J gene end by 10 bases; junction bases not matched to a gene: 10. The CDR3 consists of 15 residues. Germline lookup yields CDR1 LGHNA and CDR2 YSLEER. CDR3 DNA sequence: TGCGCCAGCAGCCAGGACCCGGGACAGGGGGCTCTTCAGTACTTC. Translated: CASSQDPGQGALQYF.

The table lists this clone with a count of one. The same CDR3 also results from other DNA sequences found in this sample. The chain recombines TRBV6-4 with TRBJ2-3, with D possibly being TRBD2 (6 bases). Between the trimmed V and J ends, which lost 6 bases and 6 bases, there was a span of 13 bases. The germline CDR1 and CDR2 sequences are MRHNA and SNTAGT. This CDR3 contains 13 residues. The CDR3 DNA reads TGTGCCAGCAGAGGGCTAGCGAGCGATACGCAGTATTTT. Translated, it gives CASRGLASDTQYF.

This clone was observed a single time. V and J are TRBV18 and TRBJ2-7; D may be TRBD2 (6 bases). This CDR3 has 15 residues. The V end was cut by 0 bases, the J end by 2 bases, with 11 bases between. The germline V gene has CDR1 KGHSH and CDR2 LQKENI. CDR3 sequence: CASSPPAGRAYEQYF. In DNA, the CDR3 is TGTGCCAGCTCACCACCGGCGGGGCGGGCCTACGAGCAGTACTTC.

The chain carries TRBV12-5 and TRBJ2-7; D is possibly TRBD1 (6 bases). The CDR3 is 11 residues long. V gave up 6 bases and J gave up 6 bases, with 9 bases separating them. CDR1 and CDR2 (germline): LGHNT, FRNRAP. The CDR3 DNA is TGTGCTAGTGGATGGGACACCGAGCAGTACTTC. Translation gives CASGWDTEQYF.

The chain uses TRBV6-1 and TRBJ2-2, with unresolved D. The germline V gene has CDR1 MNHNS and CDR2 SASEGT. Trimming pared 5 bases from V and 5 bases from J, leaving 12 bases between. This CDR3 has 14 residues. The CDR3 nucleotides are TGTGCCAGCAGTTATATAGCCGGGACCGGGGAGCTGTTTTTT. Its protein is CASSYIAGTGELFF.

The V gene is TRBV28, the J gene TRBJ2-1; no definite D call. Germline V gene sequence: CDR1 MDHEN, CDR2 SYDVKM. The V and J ends lost 3 bases and 6 bases respectively, with 15 bases between them. The CDR3 runs to 15 residues. CDR3 DNA: TGTGCCAGCAGTTTGCAAGCGACTGGCGGCAATGAGCAGTTCTTC. Residues: CASSLQATGGNEQFF.